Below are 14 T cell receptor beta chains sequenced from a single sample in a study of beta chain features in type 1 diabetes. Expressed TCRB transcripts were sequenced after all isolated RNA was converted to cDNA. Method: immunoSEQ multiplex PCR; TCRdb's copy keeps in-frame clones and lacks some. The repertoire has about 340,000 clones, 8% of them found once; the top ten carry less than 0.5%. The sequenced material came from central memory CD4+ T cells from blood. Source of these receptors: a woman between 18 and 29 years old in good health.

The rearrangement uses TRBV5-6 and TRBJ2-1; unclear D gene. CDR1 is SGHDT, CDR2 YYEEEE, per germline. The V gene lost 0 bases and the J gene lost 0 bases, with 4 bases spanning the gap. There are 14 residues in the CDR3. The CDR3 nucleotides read TGTGCCAGCAGCTTGGCGGGCTCCTACAATGAGCAGTTCTTC. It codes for CASSLAGSYNEQFF.

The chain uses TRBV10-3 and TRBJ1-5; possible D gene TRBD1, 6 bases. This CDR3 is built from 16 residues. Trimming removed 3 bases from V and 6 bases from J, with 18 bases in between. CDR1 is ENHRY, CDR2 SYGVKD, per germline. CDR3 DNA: TGTGCCATCAGTGAAAAACAGGAGGGGGGTCTTCAGCCCCAGCATTTT. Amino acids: CAISEKQEGGLQPQHF.

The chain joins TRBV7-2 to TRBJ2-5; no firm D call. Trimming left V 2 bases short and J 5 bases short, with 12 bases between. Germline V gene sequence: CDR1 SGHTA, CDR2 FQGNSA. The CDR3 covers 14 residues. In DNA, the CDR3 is TGTGCCAGCAGCTTAACGGCAGTTTCGGAGACCCAGTACTTC. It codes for CASSLTAVSETQYF.

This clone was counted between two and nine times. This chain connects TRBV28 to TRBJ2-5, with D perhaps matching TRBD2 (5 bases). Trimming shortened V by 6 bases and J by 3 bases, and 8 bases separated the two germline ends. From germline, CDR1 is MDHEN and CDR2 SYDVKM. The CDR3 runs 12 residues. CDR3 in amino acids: CASRLGEETQYF. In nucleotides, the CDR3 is TGTGCCAGCAGACTCGGGGAAGAGACCCAGTACTTC.

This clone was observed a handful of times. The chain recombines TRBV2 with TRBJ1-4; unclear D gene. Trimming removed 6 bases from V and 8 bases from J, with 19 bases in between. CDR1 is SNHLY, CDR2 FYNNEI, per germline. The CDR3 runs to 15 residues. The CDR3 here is CASRPGLTPGEKLFF. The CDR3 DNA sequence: TGTGCCAGCAGGCCTGGACTCACCCCGGGGGAAAAACTGTTTTTT.

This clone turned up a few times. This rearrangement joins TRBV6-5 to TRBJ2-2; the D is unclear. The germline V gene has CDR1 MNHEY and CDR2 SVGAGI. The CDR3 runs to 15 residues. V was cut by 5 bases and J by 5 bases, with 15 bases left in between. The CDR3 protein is CASSKKGPGTGELFF. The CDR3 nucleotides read TGTGCCAGCAGTAAAAAGGGCCCGGGTACCGGGGAGCTGTTTTTT.

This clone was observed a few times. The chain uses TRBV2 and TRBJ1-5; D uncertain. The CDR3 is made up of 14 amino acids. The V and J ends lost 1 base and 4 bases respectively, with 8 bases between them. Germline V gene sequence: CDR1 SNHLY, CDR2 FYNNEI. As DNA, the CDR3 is TGTGCCAGCAGTGAAGACAGAATAAATCAGCCCCAGCATTTT. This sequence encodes CASSEDRINQPQHF.

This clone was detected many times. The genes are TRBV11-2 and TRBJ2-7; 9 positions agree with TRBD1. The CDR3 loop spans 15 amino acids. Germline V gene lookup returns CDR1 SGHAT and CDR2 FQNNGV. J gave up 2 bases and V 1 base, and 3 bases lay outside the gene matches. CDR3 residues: CASSLVGQGPYEQYF. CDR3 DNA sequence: TGTGCCAGCAGCTTAGTGGGACAGGGCCCCTACGAGCAGTACTTC.

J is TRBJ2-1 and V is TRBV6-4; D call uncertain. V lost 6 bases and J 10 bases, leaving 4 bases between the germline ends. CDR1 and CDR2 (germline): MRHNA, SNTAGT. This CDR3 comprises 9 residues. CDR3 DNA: TGTGCCAGCAGCCACGAGCAGTTCTTC. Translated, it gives CASSHEQFF.

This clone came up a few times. The CDR3 loop reads CASVLRPSYEQYF. CDR3 in DNA: TGTGCCAGCGTCTTGAGGCCTTCCTACGAGCAGTACTTC. The chain is built from TRBV21-1 and TRBJ2-7; the listed D gene, TRBD2, was not tested against the DNA. TRBV21-1 is a pseudogene. The CDR3 is made up of 13 amino acids.

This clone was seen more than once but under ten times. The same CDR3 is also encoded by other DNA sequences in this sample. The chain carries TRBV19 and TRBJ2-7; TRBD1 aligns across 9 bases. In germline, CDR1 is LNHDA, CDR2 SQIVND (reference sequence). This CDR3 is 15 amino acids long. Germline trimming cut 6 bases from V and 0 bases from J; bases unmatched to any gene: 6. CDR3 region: CASRRGQGGSYEQYF. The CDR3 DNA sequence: TGTGCCAGTAGAAGGGGACAGGGTGGCTCCTACGAGCAGTACTTC.

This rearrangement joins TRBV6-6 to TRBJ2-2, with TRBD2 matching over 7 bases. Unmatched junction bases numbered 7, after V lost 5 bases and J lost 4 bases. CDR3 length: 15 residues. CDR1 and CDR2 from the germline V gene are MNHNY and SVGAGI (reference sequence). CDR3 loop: CASSQVAGPTGELFF. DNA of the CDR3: TGTGCCAGCAGTCAAGTAGCGGGCCCCACCGGGGAGCTGTTTTTT.

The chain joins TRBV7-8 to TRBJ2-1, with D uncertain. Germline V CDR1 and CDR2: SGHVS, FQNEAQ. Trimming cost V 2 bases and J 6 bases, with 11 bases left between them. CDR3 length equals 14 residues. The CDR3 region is CASSLTFPGNEQFF. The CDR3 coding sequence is TGTGCCAGCAGCTTAACCTTCCCAGGCAATGAGCAGTTCTTC.

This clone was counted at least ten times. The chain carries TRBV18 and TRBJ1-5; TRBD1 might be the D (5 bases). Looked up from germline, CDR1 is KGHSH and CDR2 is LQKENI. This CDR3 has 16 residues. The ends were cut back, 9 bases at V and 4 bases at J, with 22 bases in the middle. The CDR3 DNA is TGTGCCAGACAGAGAACGACACCCTGGGGGAATCAGCCCCAGCATTTT. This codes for CARQRTTPWGNQPQHF.